A single sample gave rise to the 27 T cell receptor beta chains below, sequenced in a study of blood T cell repertoires in COVID-19. Measured with immunoSEQ multiplex PCR; TCRdb has only the in-frame clones, and not every one. The profile shows fewer than 400,000 clones, roughly 90% of them singletons. Sequencing was performed on PBMCs or T cells enriched from blood (not recorded which). All receptors derive from a woman in her twenties or thirties who had been exposed to COVID-19.

In its sample, this clone was seen a few times. V gene TRBV4-3 combines with J gene TRBJ1-6; a possible D gene is TRBD1 (6 bases). Germline-derived CDR1 and CDR2 are LGHNA and YSLEER. This CDR3 comprises 15 residues. V was shortened by 1 base and J by 10 bases, with 14 bases between the two germline ends. The CDR3 coding sequence is TGCGCCAGCAGCCAAGCTAGGACAGACGGCTCACCCCTCCACTTT. Translation gives CASSQARTDGSPLHF.

V gene TRBV19 combines with J gene TRBJ1-2; tentatively, D is TRBD1 (5 bases). V was shortened by 3 bases and J by 1 base, with 12 bases between the two germline ends. The CDR3 consists of 15 residues. Germline V lookup: CDR1 LNHDA, CDR2 SQIVND (reference sequence). CDR3 bases: TGTGCCAGTAGTATCCTCCTGACAGTTAACTATGGCTACACCTTC. This translates into CASSILLTVNYGYTF.

The chain joins TRBV25-1 to TRBJ1-1; D gene ambiguous. This CDR3 is 14 amino acids long. The V gene lost 4 bases and the J gene lost 6 bases, with 15 bases spanning the gap. Germline CDR1 and CDR2: MGHDK and SYGVNS. The CDR3 DNA sequence: TGTGCCAGCAGTGGTCCAGGCCATAGGCCTGAAGCTTTCTTT. Translation: CASSGPGHRPEAFF.

V gene TRBV24-1 combines with J gene TRBJ1-5, with D unclear. Germline V gene data show CDR1 as KGHDR and CDR2 as SFDVKD. The CDR3 runs to 17 residues. V was shortened by 4 bases and J by 0 bases, with 15 bases between the two germline ends. Here the CDR3 DNA reads TGTGCCACCAGTGACTCCCGCGGTGGAGGTAGCAATCAGCCCCAGCATTTT. Its translation: CATSDSRGGGSNQPQHF.

The chain uses TRBV5-6 and TRBJ2-7, with D possibly matching TRBD1 (5 bases). V was pared by 2 bases and J by 5 bases, with 8 bases between. The CDR3 is 12 residues long. CDR1 and CDR2 (germline): SGHDT, YYEEEE. In DNA form, the CDR3 reads TGTGCCAGCAGCTTTAACAGGAACGAGCAGTACTTC. This encodes CASSFNRNEQYF. The full variable domain, with the rest looked up from reference TRBV5-6 and TRBJ2-7, is DAGVTQSPTHLIKTRGQQVTLRCSPKSGHDTVSWYQQALGQGPQFIFQYYEEEERQRGNFPDRFSGHQFPNYSSELNVNALLLGDSALYLCASSFNRNEQYFGPGTRLTVT.

The chain recombines TRBV6-1 with TRBJ1-1, with 7 nucleotides matching TRBD1. Germline trimming cut 2 bases from V and 2 bases from J; bases unmatched to any gene: 2. The length of the CDR3 is 14 residues. Germline V CDR1 and CDR2: MNHNS, SASEGT. The CDR3 coding sequence is TGTGCCAGCAGTGAACAGGGGGTAAACACTGAAGCTTTCTTT. Protein product: CASSEQGVNTEAFF.

This chain uses TRBV27 with TRBJ1-2; no firm D call. The CDR3 length is 14 residues. Germline V lookup: CDR1 MNHEY, CDR2 SMNVEV (reference sequence). V dropped 2 bases and J dropped 8 bases, with 15 bases sitting between them. The DNA of the CDR3 is TGTGCCAGCAGTTTAATCCCAGAGGGCCCCGGCTACACCTTC. Translation gives CASSLIPEGPGYTF.

V is TRBV12-3 or TRBV12-4 and J is TRBJ1-2; 7 bases fit TRBD1. The V and J ends lost 5 bases and 9 bases, in that order; junction bases with no gene match: 9. This CDR3 has 13 residues. CDR3 loop: CASSHRQGDSYTF. CDR3 coding DNA: TGTGCCAGCAGTCATCGACAGGGTGACAGCTACACCTTC.

For the CDR3, the DNA is TGTGCCAGCAGCTTAGCCGGGACAGGGGAGTTAGCTTTCTTT. Translated, it gives CASSLAGTGELAFF. The rearrangement joins TRBV7-9 to TRBJ1-1; TRBD1 matches at 10 bases. V was clipped by 0 bases and J by 10 bases; unmatched bases: 5. Looked up from germline, CDR1 is SEHNR and CDR2 is FQNEAQ (reference sequence). This CDR3 is 14 amino acids long.

The gene calls are TRBV7-6 and TRBJ1-1; D is possibly TRBD1 (5 bases). CDR3 size: 15 residues. Germline loops: CDR1 SGHVS, CDR2 FNYEAQ. Trimming removed 5 bases at V and 2 bases at J, with 15 bases between. The CDR3 coding sequence is TGTGCCAGCAGCGTCCCCGCGCAGGGAAACACTGAAGCTTTCTTT. Its protein is CASSVPAQGNTEAFF.

This sequence joins TRBV7-9 and TRBJ1-4; 7 bases line up with TRBD1. With 7 bases clipped from V and 8 bases from J, the junction kept 13 bases outside the gene matches. This CDR3 is built from 15 residues. The V gene's germline CDR1 is SEHNR and CDR2 FQNEAQ (reference sequence). CDR3 in DNA: TGTGCCAGCACCTTTACAGGGGCAGGAGAGGAAAAACTGTTTTTT. It specifies CASTFTGAGEEKLFF.

This chain uses TRBV7-8 with TRBJ1-2, with D perhaps TRBD1 (5 bases). CDR1 SGHVS and CDR2 FQNEAQ come from the germline V gene. This CDR3 comprises 13 residues. V lost 7 bases, J lost 8 bases, and 17 bases lay in between. The CDR3 loop is CASTQGGGSGYTF. For the CDR3, the DNA is TGTGCCAGCACCCAGGGCGGGGGTTCAGGCTACACCTTC.

The gene calls are TRBV19 and TRBJ1-2; TRBD1 agrees at 8 bases. The CDR3 loop spans 12 amino acids. Per the germline V gene, CDR1 is LNHDA and CDR2 is SQIVND (reference sequence). V dropped 8 bases and J dropped 6; count of bases not matched to a gene: 5. The CDR3 protein is CASGQGRDGYTF. The CDR3 coding sequence is TGTGCCAGTGGACAGGGAAGGGATGGCTACACCTTC.

This chain links TRBV14 with TRBJ1-2; no firm D call. The V and J ends lost 4 bases and 0 bases respectively, with 6 bases between them. The CDR3 runs 13 residues. From germline, CDR1 is SGHDN and CDR2 FVKESK. CDR3 nucleotide sequence: TGTGCCAGCAGCCCCAGGCCTAACTATGGCTACACCTTC. It yields the protein CASSPRPNYGYTF.

This chain links TRBV7-8 with TRBJ1-3, with unresolved D. The ends were cut back, 2 bases at V and 0 bases at J, with 8 bases in the middle. There are 15 residues in the CDR3. The germline V gene encodes CDR1 SGHVS and CDR2 FQNEAQ. The CDR3 loop is CASSLQANSGNTIYF. The DNA for the CDR3 is TGTGCCAGCAGCTTACAGGCCAACTCTGGAAACACCATATATTTT.

The J gene is TRBJ1-1, the V gene TRBV6-2 or TRBV6-3, with 8 bases fitting TRBD1. Looked up from germline, CDR1 is MNHEY and CDR2 is SVGEGT. The CDR3 consists of 17 residues. The ends lost 2 bases at V and 1 base at J; junction bases unmatched: 9. The chain's CDR3 is CASSYEAGGWENTEAFF. DNA of the CDR3: TGTGCCAGCAGTTACGAGGCAGGGGGCTGGGAGAACACTGAAGCTTTCTTT.

The rearrangement uses TRBV21-1 and TRBJ2-7; whether TRBD2, the table's D call, matches the DNA was not checked. TRBV21-1 is designated a pseudogene. The CDR3 contains 14 residues. CDR3 bases: TGTGCCAGCAGCAAGCGGGTCTACAACTACGAGCAGTACTTC. Its protein is CASSKRVYNYEQYF.

The chain has TRBV6-1 and TRBJ1-1; D is perhaps TRBD1 (6 bases). The V gene's germline CDR1 is MNHNS and CDR2 SASEGT. The CDR3 has 14 amino acids. Trimming cost V 5 bases and J 2 bases, with 12 bases left between them. For the CDR3, the DNA is TGTGCCAGCAGTTCCAGGGGAGAAAACACTGAAGCTTTCTTT. It translates to CASSSRGENTEAFF.

The gene calls are TRBV19 and TRBJ2-7; D may be TRBD1 (6 bases). This CDR3 has 15 amino acids. The V gene lost 5 bases and the J gene lost 0 bases, with 14 bases spanning the gap. CDR1 and CDR2 (germline): LNHDA, SQIVND (reference sequence). The CDR3 DNA sequence: TGTGCCAGTAGTGTGGGACACCTGAGCTCCTACGAGCAGTACTTC. This translates into CASSVGHLSSYEQYF.

The chain employs TRBV30 and TRBJ2-2; unclear D gene. Trimming took 2 bases from V and 6 from J, leaving 7 bases between them. Germline V gene lookup returns CDR1 GTSNPN and CDR2 SVGIG (reference sequence). The CDR3 covers 12 residues. The CDR3 is CAWSHRAGELFF. The CDR3 DNA reads TGTGCCTGGAGTCATCGCGCCGGGGAGCTGTTTTTT. Based on the CDR3 plus reference TRBV30 and TRBJ2-2, the full variable domain is SQTIHQWPATLVQPVGSPLSLECTVEGTSNPNLYWYRQAAGRGLQLLFYSVGIGQISSEVPQNLSASRPQDRQFILSSKKLLLSDSGFYLCAWSHRAGELFFGEGSRLTVL.

CDR3 region: CASSSNRDRGLRSSYTF. DNA of the CDR3: TGTGCCAGCAGTTCAAACCGGGACAGGGGACTTCGGAGTAGCTACACCTTC. The V and J genes are TRBV2 and TRBJ1-2; TRBD1 matches 10 bases. The J segment lost 9 bases and the V segment lost 5 bases, leaving 18 bases of the junction unmatched. This CDR3 comprises 17 residues. Germline values: CDR1 SNHLY, CDR2 FYNNEI.

In this sample, this clone turned up once. The chain links TRBV27 to TRBJ1-4; TRBD1 might be the D (5 bases). This CDR3 region has 15 residues. V lost 5 bases, J lost 6 bases, and 16 bases lay in between. CDR1 and CDR2 (germline): MNHEY, SMNVEV (reference sequence). The CDR3 coding sequence is TGTGCCAGCAGTCCCATCACAGGCTTAGATGAAAAACTGTTTTTT. The encoded protein is CASSPITGLDEKLFF.

The chain joins TRBV18 to TRBJ1-2; 7 bases agree with TRBD1. CDR3 length: 14 residues. The germline gives CDR1 KGHSH, CDR2 LQKENI. The junction had 10 bases not matched to a gene; V was cut back by 4 bases and J by 8 bases. CDR3 residues: CASSRTGSSSGYTF. CDR3 in DNA: TGTGCCAGCTCACGGACAGGATCTTCCAGCGGCTACACCTTC. The full variable domain, completed using reference TRBV18 and TRBJ1-2, is NAGVMQNPRHLVRRRGQEARLRCSPMKGHSHVYWYRQLPEEGLKFMVYLQKENIIDESGMPKERFSAEFPKEGPSILRIQQVVRGDSAAYFCASSRTGSSSGYTFGSGTRLTVV.

The rearrangement links TRBV14 to TRBJ1-3; D might be TRBD1 (6 bases). The germline CDR1 and CDR2 sequences are SGHDN and FVKESK. V was pared by 2 bases and J by 0 bases, with 11 bases between. The CDR3 covers 16 residues. CDR3 bases: TGTGCCAGCAGCCAACGGACAGTTAGCTCTGGAAACACCATATATTTT. It yields the protein CASSQRTVSSGNTIYF.

In this sample, this clone turned up once. This sample also contains other DNA sequences that code for the same CDR3. This chain links TRBV12-3 or TRBV12-4 with TRBJ1-1, with a tentative D call TRBD1 (5 bases). This CDR3 is 12 amino acids long. V dropped 4 bases and J dropped 3 bases, with 6 bases sitting between them. The chain's CDR3 is CASSSGYTEAFF. DNA for the CDR3: TGTGCCAGCAGTTCAGGGTACACTGAAGCTTTCTTT.

The V and J genes are TRBV7-8 and TRBJ2-3; weak D call: TRBD1 (5 bases). V was trimmed by 6 bases and J by 3 bases, leaving 19 bases between them. CDR1 is SGHVS and CDR2 is FQNEAQ in the germline V gene. This CDR3 comprises 16 residues. In DNA, the CDR3 is TGTGCCAGCAGGAACCTCAGGGTATCTTCGACAGATACGCAGTATTTT. Translation: CASRNLRVSSTDTQYF.

The CDR3 nucleotides read TGTGCCAGCAGTTACTCTGGCGGGCGGATTATCAAGGGCTACACCTTC. Its protein product is CASSYSGGRIIKGYTF. The chain combines TRBV6-5 with TRBJ1-2; D unresolved. Germline V gene data show CDR1 as MNHEY and CDR2 as SVGAGI. This CDR3 comprises 16 residues. Trimming took off 0 bases at V and 8 bases at J, with 19 bases between the two ends.